Presented here are 10 T cell receptor beta chains from one specimen sequenced in a study of blood T cells in healthy people across ages. It was with a sample-barcoded 5' primer and a J-beta primer mix that a second PCR of about 6 to 12 cycles was run. Each CDR3 protein gets one entry after TCRdb re-called the 5' RACE reads with MiXCR. In the table there are about 720,000 distinct CDR3 sequences, around 25% of which are singletons. These same records also appear under a second study, on T cells of mothers and their children.

The source material was blood. Receptor source: a boy aged 10-17 years in good health.

V usage is TRBV7-2 and J usage is TRBJ2-3, with a tentative D call TRBD2 (6 bases). Deletions cut 1 base from V and 7 bases from J, with 18 bases between. There are 16 residues in the CDR3. The germline V gene has CDR1 SGHTA and CDR2 FQGNSA. The DNA for the CDR3 is TGTGCCAGCAGCTTAGAAGCGGGTTGGAGCGTGAATACGCAGTATTTT. Translated, it gives CASSLEAGWSVNTQYF.

The rearrangement joins TRBV7-2 to TRBJ2-3; 11 bases map to TRBD2. Germline V gene lookup returns CDR1 SGHTA and CDR2 FQGNSA. V was pared by 2 bases and J by 3 bases, with 1 base of the junction left unmatched. This CDR3 comprises 15 residues. The CDR3 DNA reads as TGTGCCAGCAGCTTATGGACTAGCGGGACAGATACGCAGTATTTT. Amino acids: CASSLWTSGTDTQYF.

V is TRBV5-1 and J is TRBJ2-5, with a tentative D call TRBD2 (5 bases). The J call may be wrong; the DNA end is better matched by TRBJ2-1. Germline CDR1 reads SGHRS; CDR2 reads YFSETQ. The CDR3 is 16 residues long. Here the CDR3 DNA reads TGCGCCAGCAGCTCGGGCCTGGACTTAGTTTTCTATGAGCAGTTCTTC. Its protein is CASSSGLDLVFYEQFF.

This clonotype showed up many times. The chain combines TRBV21-1 with TRBJ2-5; TRBD2, the table's D call, was not compared with the DNA. TRBV21-1 is a pseudogene segment. The length of the CDR3 is 14 residues. CDR3 sequence reads: CAASIRARQETQYF. CDR3 nucleotides: TGTGCAGCTTCGATCAGGGCCCGACAAGAGACCCAGTACTTC.

This clonotype was observed a few times. This chain uses TRBV20-1 with TRBJ2-1, with TRBD2 matching 13 bases. The closer fit of TRBJ2-7 to the DNA end suggests the J call may be wrong. The CDR3 is made up of 15 amino acids. CDR1 and CDR2 (germline): DFQATT, SNEGSKA (reference sequence). The CDR3 DNA reads as TGCAGTGCTAGGGGCAGACTAGCGGGAGGCTACGAGCAGTACTTC. Protein product: CSARGRLAGGYEQYF.

The rearrangement joins TRBV28 to TRBJ2-5; 9 bases agree with TRBD2. V shed 5 bases, J shed 8 bases, and the junction held 12 bases outside the gene matches. The CDR3 spans 15 residues. From germline, CDR1 is MDHEN and CDR2 SYDVKM. CDR3 nucleotides: TGTGCCAGCAGTCCCGCGGAGCGGGGGGACAACACCCAGTACTTC. Translated: CASSPAERGDNTQYF.

The sample holds a few counts of this clonotype. The rearrangement uses TRBV12-3 or TRBV12-4 and TRBJ1-2; 8 bases are shared with TRBD1. The V and J ends lost 5 bases and 6 bases, in that order; junction bases with no gene match: 11. The CDR3 spans 15 residues. In nucleotides, the CDR3 is TGTGCCAGCAGTCCAAGTAACACAGGGGGGCATGGCTACACCTTC. Protein product: CASSPSNTGGHGYTF.

J is TRBJ2-7 and V is TRBV27; 7 nucleotides agree with TRBD1. In germline, CDR1 is MNHEY, CDR2 SMNVEV (reference sequence). V was pared by 4 bases and J by 6 bases, with 6 bases of the junction left unmatched. The CDR3 sequence is 13 residues long. The CDR3 region is CASSWEGGGEQYF. Here the CDR3 DNA reads TGTGCCAGCAGTTGGGAAGGGGGCGGCGAGCAGTACTTC.

The V gene is TRBV12-3 or TRBV12-4, the J gene TRBJ1-4; 8 bases line up with TRBD1. The V gene end was trimmed by 5 bases and the J gene end by 7 bases; junction bases not matched to a gene: 12. The CDR3 is made up of 16 amino acids. CDR3 nucleotides: TGTGCCAGCAGTCAAACGGACAGGGTCGAAGTTGAAAAACTGTTTTTT. As protein: CASSQTDRVEVEKLFF.

This clonotype was picked up a small number of times. The rearrangement uses TRBV9 and TRBJ2-1; D is possibly TRBD1 (6 bases). Germline V gene data show CDR1 as SGDLS and CDR2 as YYNGEE. The CDR3 has 18 residues. Trimming left V 3 bases short and J 2 bases short, with 21 bases between. This CDR3 reads CASSASTGQGMTYNEQFF. CDR3 bases: TGTGCCAGCAGCGCATCTACAGGGCAGGGGATGACCTACAATGAGCAGTTCTTC.